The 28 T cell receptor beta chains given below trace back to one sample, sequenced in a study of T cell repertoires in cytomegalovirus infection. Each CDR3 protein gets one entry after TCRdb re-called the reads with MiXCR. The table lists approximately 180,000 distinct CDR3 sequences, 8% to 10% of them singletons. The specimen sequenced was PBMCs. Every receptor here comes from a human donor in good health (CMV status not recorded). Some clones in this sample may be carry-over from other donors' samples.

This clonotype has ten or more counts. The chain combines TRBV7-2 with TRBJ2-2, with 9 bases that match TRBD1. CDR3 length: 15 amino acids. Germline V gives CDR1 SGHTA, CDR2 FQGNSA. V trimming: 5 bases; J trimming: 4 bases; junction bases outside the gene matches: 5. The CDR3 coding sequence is TGTGCCAGCAGCCACCGGGACAGGGCCACCGGGGAGCTGTTTTTT. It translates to CASSHRDRATGELFF.

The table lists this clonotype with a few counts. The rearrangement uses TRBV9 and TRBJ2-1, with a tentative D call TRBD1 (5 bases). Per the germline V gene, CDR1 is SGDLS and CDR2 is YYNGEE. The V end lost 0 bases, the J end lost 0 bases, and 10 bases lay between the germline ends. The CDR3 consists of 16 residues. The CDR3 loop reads CASSVESGLSYNEQFF. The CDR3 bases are TGTGCCAGCAGCGTAGAGTCAGGGCTCTCCTACAATGAGCAGTTCTTC. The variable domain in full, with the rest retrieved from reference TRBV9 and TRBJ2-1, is DSGVTQTPKHLITATGQRVTLRCSPRSGDLSVYWYQQSLDQGLQFLIQYYNGEERAKGNILERFSAQQFPDLHSELNLSSLELGDSALYFCASSVESGLSYNEQFFGPGTRLTVL.

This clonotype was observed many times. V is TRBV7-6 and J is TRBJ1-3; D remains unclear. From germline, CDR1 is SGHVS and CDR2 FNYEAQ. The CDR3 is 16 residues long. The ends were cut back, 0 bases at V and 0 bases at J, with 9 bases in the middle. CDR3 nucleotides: TGTGCCAGCAGCTTAGCGGACCAGGCCTCTGGAAACACCATATATTTT. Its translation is CASSLADQASGNTIYF.

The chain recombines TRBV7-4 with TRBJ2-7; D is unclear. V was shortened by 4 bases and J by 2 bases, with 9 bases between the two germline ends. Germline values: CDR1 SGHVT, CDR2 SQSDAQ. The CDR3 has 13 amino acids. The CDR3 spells CASSSAGTYEQYF. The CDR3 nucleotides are TGTGCCAGCAGCTCCGCCGGTACCTACGAGCAGTACTTC.

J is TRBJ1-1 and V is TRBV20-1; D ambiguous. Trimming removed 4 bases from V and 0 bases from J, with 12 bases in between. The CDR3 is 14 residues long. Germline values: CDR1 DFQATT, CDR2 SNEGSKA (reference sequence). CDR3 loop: CSAKQQNLNTEAFF. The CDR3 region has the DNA TGCAGTGCTAAACAGCAAAACCTGAACACTGAAGCTTTCTTT.

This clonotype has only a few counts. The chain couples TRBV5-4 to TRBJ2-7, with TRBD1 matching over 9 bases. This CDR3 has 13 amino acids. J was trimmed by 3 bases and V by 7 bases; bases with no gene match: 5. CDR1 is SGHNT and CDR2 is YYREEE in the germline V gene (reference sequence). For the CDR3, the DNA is TGTGCCAGCCACCGGGACAGGGTCTACGAGCAGTACTTC. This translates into CASHRDRVYEQYF.

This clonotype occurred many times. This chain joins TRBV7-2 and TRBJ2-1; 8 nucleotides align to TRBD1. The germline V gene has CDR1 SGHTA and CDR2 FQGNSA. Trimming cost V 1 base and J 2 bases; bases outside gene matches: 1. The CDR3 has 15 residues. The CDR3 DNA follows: TGTGCCAGCAGCTTAGACAGGGGGACCTACAATGAGCAGTTCTTC. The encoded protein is CASSLDRGTYNEQFF. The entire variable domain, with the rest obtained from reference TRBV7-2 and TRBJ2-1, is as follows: GAGVSQSPSNKVTEKGKDVELRCDPISGHTALYWYRQSLGQGLEFLIYFQGNSAPDKSGLPSDRFSAERTGGSVSTLTIQRTQQEDSAVYLCASSLDRGTYNEQFFGPGTRLTVL.

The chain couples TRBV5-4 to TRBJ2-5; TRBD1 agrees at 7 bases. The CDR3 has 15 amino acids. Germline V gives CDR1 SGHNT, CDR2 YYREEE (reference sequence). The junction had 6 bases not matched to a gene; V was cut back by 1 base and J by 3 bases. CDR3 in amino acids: CASSLRSGGKETQYF. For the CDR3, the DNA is TGTGCCAGCAGCTTGCGGTCAGGGGGAAAAGAGACCCAGTACTTC.

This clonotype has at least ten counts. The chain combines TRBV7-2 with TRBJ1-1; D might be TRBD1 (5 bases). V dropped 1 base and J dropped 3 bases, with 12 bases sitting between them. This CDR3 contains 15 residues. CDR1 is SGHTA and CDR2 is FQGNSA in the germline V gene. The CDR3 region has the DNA TGTGCCAGCAGCTTAGAGGGGCGGAGGGACACTGAAGCTTTCTTT. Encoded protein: CASSLEGRRDTEAFF.

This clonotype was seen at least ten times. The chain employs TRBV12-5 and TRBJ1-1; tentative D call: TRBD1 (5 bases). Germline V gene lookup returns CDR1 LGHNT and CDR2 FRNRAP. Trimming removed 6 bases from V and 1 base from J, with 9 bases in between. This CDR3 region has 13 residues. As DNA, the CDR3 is TGTGCTAGTGGGCCGACAGAGAACACTGAAGCTTTCTTT. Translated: CASGPTENTEAFF. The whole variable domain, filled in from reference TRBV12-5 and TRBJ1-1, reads DARVTQTPRHKVTEMGQEVTMRCQPILGHNTVFWYRQTMMQGLELLAYFRNRAPLDDSGMPKDRFSAEMPDATLATLKIQPSEPRDSAVYFCASGPTENTEAFFGQGTRLTVV.

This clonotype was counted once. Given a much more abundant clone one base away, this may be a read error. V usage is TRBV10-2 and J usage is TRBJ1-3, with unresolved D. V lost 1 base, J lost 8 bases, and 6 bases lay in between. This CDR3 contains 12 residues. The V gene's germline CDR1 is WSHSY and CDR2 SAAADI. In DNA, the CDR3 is TGCGCCAGCAGTGAGTTCCGAGACACCATATATTTT. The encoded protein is CASSEFRDTIYF.

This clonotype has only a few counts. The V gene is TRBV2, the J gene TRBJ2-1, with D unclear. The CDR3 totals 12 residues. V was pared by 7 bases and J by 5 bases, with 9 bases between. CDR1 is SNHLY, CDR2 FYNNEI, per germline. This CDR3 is CASKTDHNEQFF. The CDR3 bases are TGTGCCAGCAAAACAGACCACAATGAGCAGTTCTTC.

The CDR3 spells CASSLIQGAAYEQYF. Here the CDR3 DNA reads TGTGCCAGCAGTTTAATACAGGGGGCAGCCTACGAGCAGTACTTC. This chain uses TRBV28 with TRBJ2-7, with TRBD1 identical over 9 bases. V lost 2 bases, J lost 2 bases, and 4 bases stayed unmatched. The germline V gene encodes CDR1 MDHEN and CDR2 SYDVKM. The CDR3 runs to 15 residues.

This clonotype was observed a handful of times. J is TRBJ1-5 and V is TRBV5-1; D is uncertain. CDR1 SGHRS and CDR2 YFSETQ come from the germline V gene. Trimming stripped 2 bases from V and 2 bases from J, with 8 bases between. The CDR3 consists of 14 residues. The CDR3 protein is CASSLLAGNQPQHF. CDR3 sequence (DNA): TGCGCCAGCAGCTTACTTGCAGGCAATCAGCCCCAGCATTTT.

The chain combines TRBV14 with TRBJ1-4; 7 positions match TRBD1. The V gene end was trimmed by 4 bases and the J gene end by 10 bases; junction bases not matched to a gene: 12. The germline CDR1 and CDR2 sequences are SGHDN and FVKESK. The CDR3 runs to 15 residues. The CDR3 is CASSLDRLPAGKLFF. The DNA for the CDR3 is TGTGCCAGCAGCCTGGACAGGCTCCCGGCGGGAAAACTGTTTTTT. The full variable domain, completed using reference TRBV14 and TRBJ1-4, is EAGVTQFPSHSVIEKGQTVTLRCDPISGHDNLYWYRRVMGKEIKFLLHFVKESKQDESGMPNNRFLAERTGGTYSTLKVQPAELEDSGVYFCASSLDRLPAGKLFFGSGTQLSVL.

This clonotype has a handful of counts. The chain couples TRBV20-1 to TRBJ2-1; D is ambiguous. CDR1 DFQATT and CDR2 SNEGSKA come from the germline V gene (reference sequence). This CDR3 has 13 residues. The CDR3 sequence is CTGWTNPYNEQFF. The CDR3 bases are TGCACCGGATGGACCAACCCCTACAATGAGCAGTTCTTC.

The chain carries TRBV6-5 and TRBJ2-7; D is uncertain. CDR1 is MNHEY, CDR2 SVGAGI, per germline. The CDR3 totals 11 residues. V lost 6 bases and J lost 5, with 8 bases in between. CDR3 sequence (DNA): TGTGCCAGCAGCCGTGAACACGAGCAGTACTTC. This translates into CASSREHEQYF.

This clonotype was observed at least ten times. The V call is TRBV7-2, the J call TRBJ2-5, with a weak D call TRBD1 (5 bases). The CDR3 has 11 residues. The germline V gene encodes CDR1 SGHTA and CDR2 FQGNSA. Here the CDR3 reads CPDSARETQYF. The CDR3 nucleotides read TGTCCTGACAGTGCCCGAGAGACCCAGTACTTC.

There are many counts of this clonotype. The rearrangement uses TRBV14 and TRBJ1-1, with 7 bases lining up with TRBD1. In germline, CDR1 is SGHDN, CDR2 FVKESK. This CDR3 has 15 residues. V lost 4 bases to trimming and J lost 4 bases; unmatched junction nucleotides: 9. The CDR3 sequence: CASSPQTGRSTEAFF. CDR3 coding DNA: TGTGCCAGCAGCCCTCAGACAGGGAGGAGCACTGAAGCTTTCTTT.

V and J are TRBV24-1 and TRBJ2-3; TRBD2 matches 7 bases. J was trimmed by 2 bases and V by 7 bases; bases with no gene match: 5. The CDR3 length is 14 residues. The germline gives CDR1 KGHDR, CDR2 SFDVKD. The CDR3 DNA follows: TGTGCCACCAGCGGGACTACACACACAGATACGCAGTATTTT. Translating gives CATSGTTHTDTQYF.

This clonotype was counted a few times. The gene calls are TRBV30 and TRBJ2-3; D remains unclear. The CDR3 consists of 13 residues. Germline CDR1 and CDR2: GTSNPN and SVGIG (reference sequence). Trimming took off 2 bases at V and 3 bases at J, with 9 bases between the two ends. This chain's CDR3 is CAWSMTSTDTQYF. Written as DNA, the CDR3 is TGTGCCTGGAGTATGACATCGACAGATACGCAGTATTTT.

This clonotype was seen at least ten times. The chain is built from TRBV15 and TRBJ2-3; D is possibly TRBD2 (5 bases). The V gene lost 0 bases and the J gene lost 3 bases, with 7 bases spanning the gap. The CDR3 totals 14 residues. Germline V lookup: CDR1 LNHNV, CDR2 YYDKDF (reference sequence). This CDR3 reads CATSRDEGTDTQYF. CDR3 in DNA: TGTGCCACCAGCAGAGATGAGGGTACAGATACGCAGTATTTT.

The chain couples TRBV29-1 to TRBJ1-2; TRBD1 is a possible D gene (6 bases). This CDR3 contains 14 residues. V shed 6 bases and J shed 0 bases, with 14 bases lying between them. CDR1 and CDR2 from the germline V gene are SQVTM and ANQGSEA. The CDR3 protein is CSVHQGSANYGYTF. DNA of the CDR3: TGCAGCGTCCACCAGGGGTCAGCTAACTATGGCTACACCTTC.

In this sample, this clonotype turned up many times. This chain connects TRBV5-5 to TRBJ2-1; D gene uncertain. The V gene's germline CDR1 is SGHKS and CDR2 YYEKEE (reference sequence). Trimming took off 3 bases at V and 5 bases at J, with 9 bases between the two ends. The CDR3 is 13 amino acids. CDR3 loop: CASSYHVNNEQFF. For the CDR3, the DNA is TGTGCCAGCAGCTACCATGTAAACAATGAGCAGTTCTTC.

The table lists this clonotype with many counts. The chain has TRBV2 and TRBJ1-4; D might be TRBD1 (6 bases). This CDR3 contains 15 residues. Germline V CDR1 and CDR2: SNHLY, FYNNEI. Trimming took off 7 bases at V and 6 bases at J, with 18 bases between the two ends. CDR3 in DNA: TGTGCCAGCAATATCGCCGTACAGGGTGATGAAAAACTGTTTTTT. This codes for CASNIAVQGDEKLFF.

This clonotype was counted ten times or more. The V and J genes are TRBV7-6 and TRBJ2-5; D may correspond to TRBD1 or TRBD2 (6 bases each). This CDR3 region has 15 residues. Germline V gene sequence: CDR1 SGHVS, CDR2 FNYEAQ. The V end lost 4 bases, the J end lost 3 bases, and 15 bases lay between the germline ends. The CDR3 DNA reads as TGTGCCAGCAGCTCTTTCGGGGGCGGGAAAGAGACCCAGTACTTC. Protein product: CASSSFGGGKETQYF.

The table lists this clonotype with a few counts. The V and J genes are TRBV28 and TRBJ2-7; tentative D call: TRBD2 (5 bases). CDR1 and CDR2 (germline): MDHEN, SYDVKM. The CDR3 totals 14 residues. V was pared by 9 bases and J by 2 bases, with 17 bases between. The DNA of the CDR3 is TGTGCCAGTGGCTCTGGGAGCCTACCCTACGAGCAGTACTTC. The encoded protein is CASGSGSLPYEQYF.

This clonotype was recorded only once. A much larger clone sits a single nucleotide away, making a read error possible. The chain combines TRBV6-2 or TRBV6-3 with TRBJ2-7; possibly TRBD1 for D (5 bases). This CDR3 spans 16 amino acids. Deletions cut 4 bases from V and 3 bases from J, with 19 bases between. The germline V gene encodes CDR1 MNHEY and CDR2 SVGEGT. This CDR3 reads CASSFATGHRGYEQYF. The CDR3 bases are TGTGCCAGCAGTTTCGCAACTGGACACCGCGGCTACGAGCAGTACTTC.